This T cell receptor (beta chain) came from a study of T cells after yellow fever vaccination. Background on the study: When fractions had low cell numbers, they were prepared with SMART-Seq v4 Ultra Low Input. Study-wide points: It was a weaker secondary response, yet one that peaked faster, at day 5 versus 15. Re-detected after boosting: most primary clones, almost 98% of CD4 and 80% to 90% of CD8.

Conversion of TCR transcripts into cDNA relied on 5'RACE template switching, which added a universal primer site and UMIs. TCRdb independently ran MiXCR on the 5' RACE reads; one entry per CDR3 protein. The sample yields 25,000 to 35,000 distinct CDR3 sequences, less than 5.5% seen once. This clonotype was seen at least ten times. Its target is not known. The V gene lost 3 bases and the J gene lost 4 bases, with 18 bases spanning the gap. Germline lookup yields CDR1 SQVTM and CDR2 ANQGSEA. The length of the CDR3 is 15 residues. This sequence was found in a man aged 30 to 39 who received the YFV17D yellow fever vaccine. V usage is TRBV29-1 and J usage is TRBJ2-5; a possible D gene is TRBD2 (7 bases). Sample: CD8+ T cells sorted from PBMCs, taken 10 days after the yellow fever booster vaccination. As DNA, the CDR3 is TGCAGCGTTGAGGTCCAGCCGAGGGGGGGAGAGACCCAGTACTTC. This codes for CSVEVQPRGGETQYF.